This T cell receptor beta chain was obtained from a study of blood T cell repertoires in COVID-19. Overall study context: Italy, Spain and the United States were the sources of the convalescent and acute COVID-19 samples.

As handled by the study authors: Counts of nucleated cells, estimated from reference gene primer amplification, were obtained. Only in-frame clones appear in the TCRdb table, and some are missing; sequencing was by immunoSEQ multiplex PCR. That table furnishes V, J and clone size, whereas the DNA furnished D and trimming. The data contain approximately 170,000 clones, under 85% of them singletons. The length of the CDR3 is 14 residues. CDR1 and CDR2 from the germline V gene are MDHEN and SYDVKM. Trimming left V 4 bases short and J 2 bases short, with 9 bases between. One Seattle source followed patients from active infection through their disease course.

Sequencing was performed on peripheral blood. The rearrangement joins TRBV28 to TRBJ1-5; no firm D call. This sequence originates from a woman aged 65 to 85 with COVID-19, enrolled during active disease. CDR3 in DNA: TGTGCCAGCAGTTGGTGGGGAGGCAATCAGCCCCAGCATTTT. It codes for CASSWWGGNQPQHF.